One and the same sample provided the 17 T cell receptor beta chains below, sequenced in a study of cytomegalovirus exposure and HLA in healthy donors. Vbeta (60) and Jbeta (13) primers were used in the PCR. Clones were read by immunoSEQ multiplex PCR, and TCRdb kept only the in-frame ones, dropping some. The sample has about 93,000 clones, roughly four fifths seen once. Material: PBMCs. These receptors all stem from a man aged 45-60 years in good health and CMV-seronegative.

The gene calls are TRBV18 and TRBJ2-1; weak D call: TRBD1 (5 bases). The CDR3 sequence is 14 residues long. V was cut by 0 bases and J by 3 bases, with 6 bases left in between. CDR1 KGHSH and CDR2 LQKENI come from the germline V gene. Here the CDR3 DNA reads TGTGCCAGCTCACCACCCGACAGCTACAATGAGCAGTTCTTC. It encodes CASSPPDSYNEQFF.

V is TRBV6-1 and J is TRBJ2-1, with D perhaps TRBD1 (6 bases). Germline CDR1 and CDR2: MNHNS and SASEGT. CDR3 length equals 14 residues. V dropped 6 bases and J dropped 7 bases, with 16 bases sitting between them. CDR3 nucleotide sequence: TGTGCCAGCAGCCAACAGGGCGTTTGGAATGAGCAGTTCTTC. This gives the protein CASSQQGVWNEQFF.

The chain employs TRBV6-1 and TRBJ2-7; 9 bases align to TRBD2. CDR3 length: 14 residues. With V trimmed by 8 bases and J by 5 bases, 10 bases remained unmatched. The germline V gene encodes CDR1 MNHNS and CDR2 SASEGT. CDR3 coding DNA: TGTGCCAGCGCGGTAAGCGGGAGGATCGACGAGCAGTACTTC. The encoded protein is CASAVSGRIDEQYF.

The rearrangement links TRBV6-5 to TRBJ2-1; 7 bases map to TRBD1. The length of the CDR3 is 14 residues. The germline V gene encodes CDR1 MNHEY and CDR2 SVGAGI. The ends lost 4 bases at V and 9 bases at J; junction bases unmatched: 9. CDR3 coding DNA: TGTGCCAGCAGTTCCCCTTCTGAGGGGGCTGAGCAGTTCTTC. Amino acids: CASSSPSEGAEQFF.

This chain connects TRBV28 to TRBJ1-2, with D maybe TRBD1 (6 bases). Germline-derived CDR1 and CDR2 are MDHEN and SYDVKM. Trimming removed 8 bases at V and 7 bases at J, with 14 bases between. CDR3 size: 12 residues. Here the CDR3 reads CASDRQDIGYTF. DNA of the CDR3: TGTGCCAGCGACCGACAGGATATTGGCTACACCTTC.

This chain uses TRBV27 with TRBJ2-5, with 9 bases identical to TRBD1. This CDR3 has 14 residues. J was trimmed by 5 bases and V by 5 bases; bases with no gene match: 6. In germline, CDR1 is MNHEY, CDR2 SMNVEV (reference sequence). Written as DNA, the CDR3 is TGTGCCAGCAGTGGACAGGGGAGGGTCGAGACCCAGTACTTC. The encoded protein is CASSGQGRVETQYF.

The genes are TRBV29-1 and TRBJ2-6; possibly TRBD2 for D (5 bases). CDR3 length: 14 amino acids. V shed 4 bases and J shed 0 bases, with 7 bases lying between them. CDR1 SQVTM and CDR2 ANQGSEA come from the germline V gene. This CDR3 reads CSVGRASGANVLTF. CDR3 sequence (DNA): TGCAGCGTTGGGCGGGCCTCTGGGGCCAACGTCCTGACTTTC. Full variable domain (outside the CDR3, taken from reference TRBV29-1 and TRBJ2-6): SAVISQKPSRDICQRGTSLTIQCQVDSQVTMMFWYRQQPGQSLTLIATANQGSEATYESGFVIDKFPISRPNLTFSTLTVSNMSPEDSSIYLCSVGRASGANVLTFGAGSRLTVL.

The V and J genes are TRBV9 and TRBJ2-5; the match to TRBD2 covers 9 bases. The V gene's germline CDR1 is SGDLS and CDR2 YYNGEE. The CDR3 has 16 residues. Losses at the gene ends were 4 bases for V and 4 bases for J; bases not matched to a gene: 11. CDR3 nucleotides: TGTGCCAGCAGCCCTGGTAGCGGGAGAGCAGGAGAGACCCAGTACTTC. The encoded protein is CASSPGSGRAGETQYF.

V is TRBV5-1 and J is TRBJ2-5; 8 nucleotides agree with TRBD1. Germline CDR1 is SGHRS and CDR2 is YFSETQ. V was clipped by 5 bases and J by 1 base; unmatched bases: 7. The CDR3 sequence is 15 residues long. CDR3 in amino acids: CASSGGTGPQETQYF. CDR3 nucleotide sequence: TGCGCCAGCAGTGGGGGGACAGGCCCCCAAGAGACCCAGTACTTC.

The count of this clone is one. V usage is TRBV5-5 and J usage is TRBJ2-7; D possibly corresponds to TRBD1 (5 bases). The CDR3 contains 14 residues. CDR1 and CDR2 (germline): SGHKS, YYEKEE (reference sequence). Trimming cost V 0 bases and J 2 bases, with 9 bases left between them. The CDR3 sequence is CASSLVQGTYEQYF. In DNA, the CDR3 is TGTGCCAGCAGCTTGGTGCAGGGTACCTACGAGCAGTACTTC.

The rearrangement links TRBV18 to TRBJ1-1; 10 nucleotides agree with TRBD1. The CDR3 runs to 15 residues. Germline CDR1 reads KGHSH; CDR2 reads LQKENI. J gave up 4 bases and V 5 bases, and 7 bases lay outside the gene matches. This CDR3 reads CASSKGQGETTEAFF. CDR3 nucleotide sequence: TGTGCCAGCTCAAAAGGACAGGGGGAGACCACTGAAGCTTTCTTT.

The gene calls are TRBV18 and TRBJ1-3; perhaps TRBD1 as D (6 bases). Germline V gives CDR1 KGHSH, CDR2 LQKENI. Trimming left V 2 bases short and J 4 bases short, with 12 bases between. There are 15 residues in the CDR3. The CDR3 reads CASSPSGTLGNTIYF. Written as DNA, the CDR3 is TGTGCCAGCTCACCATCCGGGACACTAGGAAACACCATATATTTT.

The chain is built from TRBV28 and TRBJ2-7; D unclear. The CDR3 sequence is 13 residues long. CDR1 MDHEN and CDR2 SYDVKM come from the germline V gene. V lost 1 base to trimming and J lost 4 bases, with 8 bases between them. CDR3 sequence (DNA): TGTGCCAGCAGTTTATCGGAGCCTTACGAGCAGTACTTC. Translating gives CASSLSEPYEQYF.

The chain employs TRBV9 and TRBJ2-5; 10 positions agree with TRBD1. Germline CDR1 SGDLS, CDR2 YYNGEE. The CDR3 has 15 residues. V lost 2 bases to trimming and J lost 5 bases; unmatched junction nucleotides: 6. This CDR3 is CASSVGTGVGETQYF. CDR3 nucleotide sequence: TGTGCCAGCAGCGTGGGGACAGGGGTAGGGGAGACCCAGTACTTC.

This CDR3 reads CASLATRSYNEQFF. CDR3 DNA sequence: TGTGCCAGCCTAGCGACCCGCTCCTACAATGAGCAGTTCTTC. This chain connects TRBV7-2 to TRBJ2-1; a possible D gene is TRBD2 (6 bases). The CDR3 runs to 14 residues. The V gene lost 8 bases and the J gene lost 0 bases, with 11 bases spanning the gap. From germline, CDR1 is SGHTA and CDR2 FQGNSA.

The rearrangement joins TRBV5-1 to TRBJ2-1; 13 positions agree with TRBD2. The length of the CDR3 is 16 residues. Trimming removed 5 bases from V and 10 bases from J; junction bases left unmatched: 12. Germline CDR1 and CDR2: SGHRS and YFSETQ. CDR3 sequence: CASRPSGTSGIGEQFF. For the CDR3, the DNA is TGCGCCAGCAGGCCCTCCGGGACTAGCGGGATCGGGGAGCAGTTCTTC. The full variable domain, its missing parts supplied by reference TRBV5-1 and TRBJ2-1, is KAGVTQTPRYLIKTRGQQVTLSCSPISGHRSVSWYQQTPGQGLQFLFEYFSETQRNKGNFPGRFSGRQFSNSRSEMNVSTLELGDSALYLCASRPSGTSGIGEQFFGPGTRLTVL.

In regard to this clone: One end of the junction is discordant with germline, which a read error may explain. The chain links TRBV7-7 to TRBJ2-1, with TRBD1 matching over 7 bases. This CDR3 region has 13 residues. CDR1 SSHAT and CDR2 FNYEAQ come from the germline V gene (reference sequence). CDR3 in amino acids: CASSLDRENEQFF. Here the CDR3 DNA reads TGTGCTAGCAGCTTAGACAGGGAAAATGAGCAGTTCTTC.